This T cell receptor (beta chain) was sequenced for a study of response to subunit inactivated influenza vaccine. Study results and limitations: The authors offered the suggestion that each seasonal influenza vaccination recruits few new T cells.

The CDR3 totals 14 residues. The germline V gene encodes CDR1 SNHLY and CDR2 FYNNEI. The junction had 8 bases not matched to a gene; V was cut back by 7 bases and J by 7 bases. TCRdb reprocessed the RT-PCR reads via MiXCR and lists one record per CDR3 protein. The table lists 450,000 to 600,000 distinct CDR3 sequences, under 9% of them singletons. A remark on this clonotype: Its antigen remains unidentified.

V and J are TRBV2 and TRBJ2-7, with 12 bases identical to TRBD1. The receptor comes from a man between 45 and 75 years old who received an inactivated influenza vaccine. The source material was PBMCs from blood, sampled less than 30 months after vaccination. This CDR3 is CASIGDRGPGEQYF. CDR3 bases: TGTGCCAGCATCGGGGACAGGGGGCCCGGGGAGCAGTACTTC.